This T cell receptor (beta chain) derives from a study of blood T cell repertoires in COVID-19. Study summary: COVID-19 samples, acute and convalescent, were from the United States, Italy and Spain.

The germline gives CDR1 SGHVS, CDR2 FNYEAQ. This CDR3 has 14 amino acids. V was shortened by 1 base and J by 4 bases, with 10 bases between the two germline ends. The protocol was immunoSEQ multiplex PCR, while the TCRdb copy is restricted to in-frame clones and leaves out a portion. The table shows about 39,000 clones, with approximately 89% occurring only once. Sequenced input: peripheral blood. The chain couples TRBV7-6 to TRBJ1-1; D ambiguous. The receptor comes from a man aged 55 to 70 with acute or convalescent COVID-19. Written as DNA, the CDR3 is TGTGCCAGCAGCTTAGTGGGAGGCACCACTGAAGCTTTCTTT. It translates to CASSLVGGTTEAFF.